This is a list of T cell receptor beta chains from one sample in a study of CDR3 diversity in severe acne. TCRdb reanalysed the PCR reads using MiXCR and keeps one entry per CDR3 protein. The sample holds tens of thousands of distinct CDR3 sequences, 50% to 65% seen once. Sequenced: blood. All receptors derive from a male donor in good health, without acne. Both conserved end residues are part of each CDR3. A D gene is named only where the DNA matches it firmly. Clone sizes are given selectively: once, few, many, or a class where the clone is expanded.

V gene,D gene,J gene,clone size,CDR3 protein,CDR3 DNA
TRBV6-6,-,TRBJ1-5,-,CASSTPGLSLNQPQHF,TGTGCCAGCAGTACGCCGGGACTCAGCCTCAATCAGCCCCAGCATTTT
TRBV15,-,TRBJ2-7,-,CATSRVSGEQYF,TGTGCCACCAGCAGAGTCAGCGGCGAGCAGTACTTC
TRBV24-1,-,TRBJ1-1,-,CASSLMATGTEAFF,TGTGCCAGCAGTTTGATGGCTACGGGGACTGAAGCTTTCTTT
TRBV7-9,-,TRBJ2-6,many,CASSLVRLGTGANVLTF,TGTGCCAGCAGCTTAGTGCGGTTGGGGACTGGGGCCAACGTCCTGACTTTC
TRBV10-3,TRBD2,TRBJ2-5,-,CAANAAGGRGVETQYF,TGTGCCGCAAACGCCGCAGGCGGGAGGGGAGTGGAGACCCAGTACTTC
TRBV2,-,TRBJ1-4,-,CASSYRALNEELFF,TGTGCCAGCAGTTACAGGGCCCTTAATGAAGAACTGTTTTTT
TRBV15,-,TRBJ1-1,-,CATSRDQESEAFF,TGTGCCACCAGCAGAGATCAAGAGTCTGAAGCTTTCTTT
TRBV2,TRBD1,TRBJ1-1,-,CARKGTGNTEAFF,TGTGCCAGGAAGGGGACAGGGAACACTGAAGCTTTCTTT
TRBV12-3/TRBV12-4,TRBD2,TRBJ2-5,-,CASSASGGAGETQYF,TGTGCCAGCAGTGCTAGCGGGGGGGCCGGGGAGACCCAGTACTTC
TRBV18,-,TRBJ2-7,many,CASSPLSPVGPYEQYF,TGTGCCAGCTCACCACTCTCGCCCGTCGGTCCCTACGAGCAGTACTTC
TRBV9,-,TRBJ1-2,-,CASSREGGGYGYTF,TGTGCCAGCAGCCGGGAGGGGGGGGGCTATGGCTACACCTTC
TRBV20-1,TRBD1,TRBJ2-1,-,CSAPGTGGENEQFF,TGCAGTGCTCCGGGGACAGGGGGCGAAAATGAGCAGTTCTTC
TRBV11-2,-,TRBJ1-3,-,CASSFGNTIYF,TGTGCCAGCAGCTTTGGAAACACCATATATTTT
TRBV7-3,-,TRBJ2-2,-,CASSATGELFF,TGTGCCAGCAGCGCGACAGGGGAGCTGTTTTTT
TRBV6-5,-,TRBJ2-7,few,CASSQGLGTYEQYF,TGTGCCAGCAGTCAGGGTCTGGGGACCTACGAGCAGTACTTC
TRBV7-8,TRBD1,TRBJ2-7,few,CASSGQGGDEQYF,TGTGCCAGCAGCGGACAGGGCGGGGACGAGCAGTACTTC
TRBV6-1,TRBD1,TRBJ1-5,many,CASFLTGGSSQPQHF,TGTGCCAGTTTCCTGACAGGGGGCTCGAGTCAGCCCCAGCATTTT
TRBV7-3,-,TRBJ1-6,-,CASSARLAGSSYNSPLHF,TGTGCCAGCAGCGCTCGACTAGCGGGCAGCTCCTATAATTCACCCCTCCACTTT
TRBV5-1,TRBD1,TRBJ2-7,once,CASSLEQGSYEQYF,TGCGCCAGCAGCTTGGAACAGGGGTCTTACGAGCAGTACTTC
TRBV2,-,TRBJ2-6,few,CASSEVRGGFF,TGTGCCAGCAGTGAGGTCAGGGGTGGTTTTTTC
TRBV7-9,TRBD2,TRBJ2-7,-,CASSSRTSGRAIEQYF,TGTGCCAGCAGCTCCCGGACTAGCGGGAGGGCCATCGAGCAGTACTTC
TRBV20-1,-,TRBJ2-5,-,CSARATQGGIQCF,TGCAGTGCTAGAGCCACACAGGGTGGGATCCAGTGCTTC
TRBV6-5,TRBD1,TRBJ2-7,-,CASSSQTMGQGLFEQYF,TGTGCCAGCAGTTCGCAGACAATGGGACAGGGCCTTTTCGAGCAGTACTTC
TRBV28,-,TRBJ1-6,many,CASSSQNGVSPLHF,TGTGCCAGCAGTTCCCAAAACGGGGTTTCACCCCTCCACTTT
TRBV24-1,TRBD1,TRBJ2-7,-,CATSEPGTGYEQYF,TGTGCCACCAGTGAACCCGGGACAGGGTACGAGCAGTACTTC
TRBV5-6,TRBD1,TRBJ1-3,-,CASSFGDRSGNTIYF,TGTGCCAGCAGCTTTGGGGACAGGTCTGGAAACACCATATATTTT
TRBV24-1,-,TRBJ2-5,-,CATSDFRQGNSLETQYF,TGTGCCACCAGTGATTTCAGGCAGGGGAACTCTCTAGAGACCCAGTACTTC
TRBV2,-,TRBJ2-7,-,CASSEGPSTYEQYF,TGTGCCAGCAGTGAAGGGCCTAGCACATACGAGCAGTACTTC
TRBV6-4,-,TRBJ2-7,medium-sized,CASSDSSLPSYEQYF,TGTGCCAGCAGTGACTCGAGCCTTCCTTCCTACGAGCAGTACTTC
TRBV4-2,-,TRBJ1-2,many,CASSQATGAEAYGYTF,TGTGCCAGCAGCCAAGCTACGGGGGCGGAAGCCTATGGCTACACCTTC
TRBV10-3,-,TRBJ1-6,-,CAISESAGGLWTPLHF,TGTGCCATCAGTGAGTCGGCAGGAGGGTTGTGGACACCCCTCCACTTT
TRBV19,-,TRBJ1-1,-,CASTKGTEAFF,TGTGCCAGTACGAAGGGCACTGAAGCTTTCTTT
TRBV7-2,-,TRBJ1-5,-,CASSQQLEQPQHF,TGTGCCAGCAGCCAACAGTTGGAGCAGCCCCAGCATTTT
TRBV19,TRBD2,TRBJ2-5,-,CASSTLAGVEGTQYF,TGTGCCAGTAGTACACTAGCGGGAGTTGAAGGGACCCAGTACTTC
TRBV7-2,-,TRBJ1-1,many,CASSFVRASGGTEAFF,TGTGCCAGCAGCTTCGTACGGGCTTCCGGGGGCACTGAAGCTTTCTTT
TRBV12-3/TRBV12-4,TRBD1,TRBJ2-7,medium-sized,CASSIRGNEQYF,TGTGCCAGCAGTATCAGGGGGAACGAGCAGTACTTC
TRBV29-1,-,TRBJ2-2,-,CSVQPVGTGELFF,TGCAGCGTTCAACCCGTAGGCACCGGGGAGCTGTTTTTT
TRBV5-6,-,TRBJ1-1,-,CASSLDPVLNTEAFF,TGTGCCAGCAGCTTGGATCCAGTTTTGAACACTGAAGCTTTCTTT
TRBV7-6,-,TRBJ2-5,-,CANSLEMGLPETQYF,TGTGCCAACAGTTTGGAAATGGGCCTCCCAGAGACCCAGTACTTC
TRBV25-1,TRBD1,TRBJ2-7,-,CASSETGTGKYEQYF,TGTGCCAGCAGTGAGACCGGGACAGGGAAATACGAGCAGTACTTC
TRBV27,-,TRBJ2-2,-,CASSPGQTGELFF,TGTGCCAGCAGTCCCGGACAGACCGGGGAGCTGTTTTTT
TRBV7-9,TRBD2,TRBJ2-7,few,CASSSGLAGFYEQYF,TGTGCCAGCAGCTCGGGACTAGCGGGTTTCTACGAGCAGTACTTC
TRBV12-3/TRBV12-4,-,TRBJ1-6,-,CASSRTYNSPLHF,TGTGCCAGCAGTAGGACCTATAATTCACCCCTCCACTTT
TRBV29-1,TRBD1,TRBJ1-1,few,CSVSPGTANTEAFF,TGCAGCGTCTCACCCGGGACAGCGAACACTGAAGCTTTCTTT
TRBV20-1,-,TRBJ1-4,medium-sized,CSAPLRANEKLFF,TGCAGTGCTCCCCTTAGGGCAAATGAAAAACTGTTTTTT
TRBV10-3,-,TRBJ1-1,-,CAISQATREAFF,TGTGCCATCAGTCAGGCGACAAGGGAAGCTTTCTTT
TRBV12-3/TRBV12-4,-,TRBJ2-7,-,CASSLRDSTYEQYF,TGTGCCAGCAGCCTCCGGGACTCCACCTACGAGCAGTACTTC
TRBV10-3,-,TRBJ1-1,-,CAISESGGNTEAFF,TGTGCCATCAGTGAGTCTGGGGGGAACACTGAAGCTTTCTTT
TRBV6-9,TRBD1,TRBJ1-4,-,CASTGQPGPEELFF,TGTGCCAGCACGGGACAGCCAGGACCTGAGGAACTGTTTTTT
TRBV3-1,-,TRBJ2-7,once,CASSHLQGREQYF,TGTGCCAGCAGCCACTTGCAAGGTCGGGAGCAGTACTTC
TRBV3-1,-,TRBJ1-1,-,CASSRRTESNTEAFF,TGTGCCAGCAGCCGGCGGACAGAGTCGAACACTGAAGCTTTCTTT
TRBV28,-,TRBJ1-1,many,CASTVTSVWGGRGEAFF,TGTGCCAGCACCGTCACGTCTGTATGGGGCGGACGCGGCGAAGCTTTCTTT
TRBV24-1,TRBD1,TRBJ1-2,-,CATSEPRTGSYGYTF,TGTGCCACCAGTGAACCCCGGACAGGGTCCTATGGCTACACCTTC
TRBV25-1,TRBD2,TRBJ2-7,few,CASSRAGNSYEQYF,TGTGCCAGCAGCCGAGCGGGAAATTCCTACGAGCAGTACTTC